The next 29 T cell receptor beta chains were all read from a single sample in a study of radiation and T cells in renal cell carcinoma. The time point is: blood 2 weeks post-SBRT. As for treatment: 15 Gy SBRT to primary tumor, nephrectomy 4 weeks later. Sequencing used immunoSEQ multiplex PCR; TCRdb keeps in-frame clones, though not all of them. Among around 76,000 clones listed, 82% were seen once. The sequenced sample was blood, obtained from a patient whose treatment included radiotherapy and nephrectomy. Every receptor here comes from a man aged 55 to 69 with renal cell carcinoma.

The chain joins TRBV28 to TRBJ2-1, with no clear D. From germline, CDR1 is MDHEN and CDR2 SYDVKM. This CDR3 comprises 19 residues. V lost 1 base and J lost 0, with 19 bases in between. CDR3 loop: CASSLLESGGPSSYNEQFF. The DNA for the CDR3 is TGTGCCAGCAGTTTATTGGAGTCGGGCGGCCCTAGCTCCTACAATGAGCAGTTCTTC.

The chain employs TRBV5-1 and TRBJ2-7; D may be TRBD1 (6 bases). The V end lost 4 bases, the J end lost 7 bases, and 15 bases lay between the germline ends. This CDR3 spans 13 amino acids. CDR1 SGHRS and CDR2 YFSETQ come from the germline V gene. CDR3 residues: CASSVQGSREQYF. In DNA, the CDR3 is TGCGCCAGCAGCGTTCAGGGGTCGCGAGAGCAGTACTTC.

The rearrangement uses TRBV2 and TRBJ2-5; D is perhaps TRBD2 (5 bases). The ends were cut back, 7 bases at V and 4 bases at J, with 10 bases in the middle. This CDR3 spans 12 amino acids. CDR1 and CDR2 (germline): SNHLY, FYNNEI. Here the CDR3 DNA reads TGTGCCAGCACCCCCGAGGGAGAGACCCAGTACTTC. Translated: CASTPEGETQYF.

The chain couples TRBV7-9 to TRBJ2-2, with no clear D. This CDR3 has 15 residues. Trimming removed 2 bases at V and 0 bases at J, with 7 bases between. CDR1 is SEHNR and CDR2 is FQNEAQ in the germline V gene (reference sequence). The DNA of the CDR3 is TGTGCCAGCAGCTTAATGGGGACGAACACCGGGGAGCTGTTTTTT. Translating gives CASSLMGTNTGELFF.

The chain uses TRBV11-3 and TRBJ1-1, with D perhaps matching TRBD1 (6 bases). The ends were cut back, 5 bases at V and 5 bases at J, with 15 bases in the middle. Germline assignment: CDR1 SGHNT and CDR2 YENEEA. The CDR3 is made up of 14 amino acids. Here the CDR3 reads CASSLTGGGTEAFF. Written as DNA, the CDR3 is TGTGCCAGCAGCCTTACGGGGGGCGGGACTGAAGCTTTCTTT.

This chain joins TRBV7-6 and TRBJ2-1; D is undetermined. This CDR3 comprises 11 residues. Germline CDR1 SGHVS, CDR2 FNYEAQ. The ends were cut back, 1 base at V and 7 bases at J, with 2 bases in the middle. The CDR3 DNA reads as TGTGCCAGCAGCTTAGGAAATGAGCAGTTCTTC. It is translated as CASSLGNEQFF.

This chain links TRBV30 with TRBJ1-5, with no clear D. Deletions cut 2 bases from V and 1 base from J, with 6 bases between. The CDR3 extends over 13 amino acids. Germline V CDR1 and CDR2: GTSNPN, SVGIG (reference sequence). Here the CDR3 DNA reads TGTGCCTGGAGTAGGGCGAGCAATCAGCCCCAGCATTTT. This sequence encodes CAWSRASNQPQHF.

V is TRBV9 and J is TRBJ2-7; 8 positions match TRBD1. CDR1 is SGDLS, CDR2 YYNGEE, per germline. The CDR3 has 14 amino acids. The trim removed 3 bases at V and 0 bases at J, leaving 2 bases unmatched. The CDR3 DNA follows: TGTGCCAGCAGCGGGGGACAGGACTCCTACGAGCAGTACTTC. It codes for CASSGGQDSYEQYF.

The chain joins TRBV19 to TRBJ2-7; D is perhaps TRBD1 (7 bases). Germline V gene lookup returns CDR1 LNHDA and CDR2 SQIVND (reference sequence). CDR3 size: 12 residues. Trimming cost V 9 bases and J 4 bases, with 13 bases left between them. The CDR3, as DNA: TGTGCCAGCGCGGGACAGAGTTACGAGCAGTACTTC. It encodes CASAGQSYEQYF.

The J gene is TRBJ2-5, the V gene TRBV6-5, with D perhaps matching TRBD2 (6 bases). V lost 0 bases, J lost 0 bases, and 8 bases lay in between. The CDR3 consists of 15 residues. Looked up from germline, CDR1 is MNHEY and CDR2 is SVGAGI. The CDR3 region has the DNA TGTGCCAGCAGTTACTCAGGCGGGAACCAAGAGACCCAGTACTTC. Its translation: CASSYSGGNQETQYF.

The chain carries TRBV5-4 and TRBJ2-3; 7 bases fit TRBD2. The V segment lost 3 bases and the J segment 5 bases; nucleotides outside the gene matches: 15. The CDR3 is made up of 17 amino acids. The germline CDR1 and CDR2 sequences are SGHNT and YYREEE (reference sequence). In DNA, the CDR3 is TGTGCCAGCAGCTCCCCGGCGGGGGAGTGGGAGTTAGATACGCAGTATTTT. Protein sequence: CASSSPAGEWELDTQYF.

The chain links TRBV15 to TRBJ1-4; D is unclear. This CDR3 comprises 17 residues. Germline-derived CDR1 and CDR2 are LNHNV and YYDKDF (reference sequence). Deletions cut 2 bases from V and 7 bases from J, with 20 bases between. The CDR3 reads CATSRPPPGVAFEKLFF. The CDR3 coding sequence is TGTGCCACCAGCAGACCTCCGCCCGGGGTAGCTTTTGAAAAACTGTTTTTT. Based on the CDR3 plus reference TRBV15 and TRBJ1-4, the full variable domain is DAMVIQNPRYQVTQFGKPVTLSCSQTLNHNVMYWYQQKSSQAPKLLFHYYDKDFNNEADTPDNFQSRRPNTSFCFLDIRSPGLGDTAMYLCATSRPPPGVAFEKLFFGSGTQLSVL.

V usage is TRBV7-2 and J usage is TRBJ1-2, with TRBD1 identical over 7 bases. V dropped 5 bases and J dropped 5; count of bases not matched to a gene: 8. From germline, CDR1 is SGHTA and CDR2 FQGNSA. The CDR3 contains 14 residues. This chain's CDR3 is CASSPPGQWYGYTF. The CDR3 nucleotides read TGTGCCAGCAGCCCCCCGGGACAGTGGTATGGCTACACCTTC.

The chain uses TRBV28 and TRBJ1-5; 8 bases map to TRBD1. V dropped 3 bases and J dropped 6; count of bases not matched to a gene: 7. CDR3 length: 15 residues. Germline CDR1 is MDHEN and CDR2 is SYDVKM. The DNA of the CDR3 is TGTGCCAGCAGTTTCTTACAGGGGGGAGGTCAGCCCCAGCATTTT. This gives the protein CASSFLQGGGQPQHF.

This clone was seen only a few times. This chain joins TRBV11-3 and TRBJ2-3; TRBD2 agrees at 7 bases. V shed 1 base and J 0 bases; nucleotides not matched to a gene: 4. The CDR3 contains 16 residues. The germline V gene has CDR1 SGHNT and CDR2 YENEEA. The DNA of the CDR3 is TGTGCCAGCAGCTTAGCAGCTAGCGGTAGCACAGATACGCAGTATTTT. This encodes CASSLAASGSTDTQYF.

The V and J genes are TRBV6-1 and TRBJ2-1; D ambiguous. V gave up 4 bases and J gave up 6 bases, with 22 bases separating them. CDR3 length: 17 residues. In germline, CDR1 is MNHNS, CDR2 SASEGT. CDR3 sequence (DNA): TGTGCCAGCAGTGCCACTCATTCCGGGCCGATAAGCAATGAGCAGTTCTTC. As protein: CASSATHSGPISNEQFF.

The chain joins TRBV29-1 to TRBJ2-2; maybe TRBD2 (5 bases). This CDR3 is built from 13 residues. Germline V gives CDR1 SQVTM, CDR2 ANQGSEA. V shed 3 bases and J shed 2 bases, with 7 bases lying between them. This chain's CDR3 is CSVEPSNTGELFF. As DNA, the CDR3 is TGCAGCGTTGAGCCTAGCAACACCGGGGAGCTGTTTTTT.

The gene calls are TRBV19 and TRBJ2-2; the match to TRBD2 covers 9 bases. The CDR3 is 15 residues long. Looked up from germline, CDR1 is LNHDA and CDR2 is SQIVND (reference sequence). Trimming cost V 5 bases and J 1 base; bases outside gene matches: 2. In DNA form, the CDR3 reads TGTGCCAGTAGTCCACTAGCGGGGAACACCGGGGAGCTGTTTTTT. Its protein product is CASSPLAGNTGELFF.

The chain is built from TRBV7-9 and TRBJ2-3; maybe TRBD2 (5 bases). Trimming took off 3 bases at V and 2 bases at J, with 15 bases between the two ends. Per the germline V gene, CDR1 is SEHNR and CDR2 is FQNEAQ (reference sequence). This CDR3 region has 16 residues. The CDR3 loop is CASSFPDSAFTDTQYF. The CDR3 DNA is TGTGCCAGCAGCTTCCCGGACTCAGCTTTCACAGATACGCAGTATTTT.

The chain combines TRBV7-2 with TRBJ1-5, with 7 bases aligning to TRBD1. Germline loops: CDR1 SGHTA, CDR2 FQGNSA. This CDR3 contains 13 residues. J gave up 5 bases and V 5 bases, and 3 bases lay outside the gene matches. CDR3 in DNA: TGTGCCAGCAGCCTCGACAGGGATCAGCCCCAGCATTTT. The encoded protein is CASSLDRDQPQHF.

This clone has a count of ten or more. The V and J genes are TRBV12-2 and TRBJ2-2; the table gives TRBD2 as D, unverified against the DNA. TRBV12-2 is tagged as a pseudogene. The CDR3 runs 14 residues. The DNA of the CDR3 is TGTGCAAGTCGCTACCGGGGTTCAGCCGGGGAGCTGTTTTTT. Translating gives CASRYRGSAGELFF.

The rearrangement joins TRBV18 to TRBJ2-7; 10 bases are a match to TRBD1. Trimming cost V 3 bases and J 7 bases; bases outside gene matches: 12. Germline CDR1 KGHSH, CDR2 LQKENI. The CDR3 is 16 residues long. The CDR3, as DNA: TGTGCCAGCTCACCTCCCGGGACAGGGGTTGTTAGGGAGCAGTACTTC. Its translation is CASSPPGTGVVREQYF.

The chain joins TRBV27 to TRBJ2-1; D is ambiguous. Germline CDR1 reads MNHEY; CDR2 reads SMNVEV (reference sequence). There are 15 residues in the CDR3. With 2 bases removed from V and 3 bases from J, the gap between germline ends came to 11 bases. The CDR3 sequence is CASSLGILLYNEQFF. The CDR3 nucleotides are TGTGCCAGCAGTTTAGGAATCCTCCTCTACAATGAGCAGTTCTTC.

The J gene is TRBJ2-1, the V gene TRBV11-3; 14 bases map to TRBD2. The V and J ends lost 1 base and 6 bases, in that order; junction bases with no gene match: 2. Germline V gives CDR1 SGHNT, CDR2 YENEEA. The CDR3 is made up of 16 amino acids. CDR3 protein: CASSLGTSGRTNEQFF. CDR3 DNA sequence: TGTGCCAGCAGCTTAGGGACTAGCGGGAGGACCAATGAGCAGTTCTTC.

This clone came up once. The CDR3 region has the DNA TGTGCCAGCAGCCCGGGGCGGGAGCCCCGGGTAGATACGCAGTATTTT. The encoded protein is CASSPGREPRVDTQYF. This chain uses TRBV11-3 with TRBJ2-3, with 7 bases aligning to TRBD2. With 5 bases clipped from V and 5 bases from J, the junction kept 13 bases outside the gene matches. Per germline, CDR1 SGHNT and CDR2 YENEEA. The CDR3 length is 16 residues. The full variable domain, its missing parts supplied by reference TRBV11-3 and TRBJ2-3, is EAGVVQSPRYKIIEKKQPVAFWCNPISGHNTLYWYLQNLGQGPELLIRYENEEAVDDSQLPKDRFSAERLKGVDSTLKIQPAELGDSAVYLCASSPGREPRVDTQYFGPGTRLTVL.

This sequence joins TRBV10-3 and TRBJ2-5; 8 bases line up with TRBD2. The V and J ends lost 5 bases and 2 bases, in that order; junction bases with no gene match: 4. Looked up from germline, CDR1 is ENHRY and CDR2 is SYGVKD. This CDR3 comprises 14 residues. The CDR3 protein is CAISRGLAQETQYF. In nucleotides, the CDR3 is TGTGCCATCAGTCGCGGACTAGCACAAGAGACCCAGTACTTC.

The chain couples TRBV19 to TRBJ2-6; D remains unclear. CDR1 and CDR2 from the germline V gene are LNHDA and SQIVND (reference sequence). The CDR3 contains 17 residues. V was pared by 3 bases and J by 2 bases, with 14 bases between. CDR3 DNA: TGTGCCAGTAGTATCCCGCCCAGGAGCGCTGGGGCCAACGTCCTGACTTTC. This codes for CASSIPPRSAGANVLTF.

The V call is TRBV7-9, the J call TRBJ2-1; no firm D call. This CDR3 is built from 17 residues. CDR1 SEHNR and CDR2 FQNEAQ come from the germline V gene (reference sequence). Trimming shortened V by 4 bases and J by 0 bases, and 16 bases separated the two germline ends. Here the CDR3 DNA reads TGTGCCAGCAGCTCGCAGGCACTACCAACCTCCTACAATGAGCAGTTCTTC. Its translation: CASSSQALPTSYNEQFF.

This clone was found a few times. The chain carries TRBV7-6 and TRBJ1-3, with D unclear. CDR1 and CDR2 from the germline V gene are SGHVS and FNYEAQ. The V gene lost 2 bases and the J gene lost 0 bases, with 8 bases spanning the gap. The CDR3 is 15 amino acids. This chain's CDR3 is CASSLLTDSGNTIYF. CDR3 DNA: TGTGCCAGCAGCTTACTAACAGACTCTGGAAACACCATATATTTT.